The 8 T cell receptor beta chains listed next were all sequenced from one sample in a study of T cell responses to AZD1222 COVID-19 vaccine. Sequencing used immunoSEQ multiplex PCR; TCRdb keeps in-frame clones, though not all of them. The sample carries 150,000 or so clones, about 86% recorded once. This specimen consisted of peripheral blood, obtained on day 0 of MenACWY control vaccination. The source of these receptors is an adult in good health.

This sequence joins TRBV7-9 and TRBJ2-3; 8 nucleotides match TRBD2. The CDR3 totals 17 residues. V was clipped by 3 bases and J by 2 bases; unmatched bases: 10. Per germline, CDR1 SEHNR and CDR2 FQNEAQ (reference sequence). As DNA, the CDR3 is TGTGCCAGCAGCTTCCGAGGTAGCGGGGAGTACACAGATACGCAGTATTTT. This codes for CASSFRGSGEYTDTQYF.

The chain recombines TRBV24-1 with TRBJ1-3; 8 bases line up with TRBD1. Germline CDR1 is KGHDR and CDR2 is SFDVKD. The trim removed 10 bases at V and 4 bases at J, leaving 5 bases unmatched. CDR3 length equals 13 residues. CDR3 nucleotides: TGTGCCACTCAGGACAGGGAGGGAAACACCATATATTTT. Translated: CATQDREGNTIYF.

The J gene is TRBJ1-5, the V gene TRBV19; 9 positions match TRBD1. Germline V CDR1 and CDR2: LNHDA, SQIVND (reference sequence). The V gene end was trimmed by 3 bases and the J gene end by 9 bases; junction bases not matched to a gene: 12. This CDR3 comprises 16 residues. CDR3 protein: CASSIRTGEDNLPQHF. The DNA for the CDR3 is TGTGCCAGTAGTATTAGGACAGGGGAGGACAATTTGCCCCAGCATTTT. Full variable domain (remainder filled in from reference TRBV19 and TRBJ1-5): DGGITQSPKYLFRKEGQNVTLSCEQNLNHDAMYWYRQDPGQGLRLIYYSQIVNDFQKGDIAEGYSVSREKKESFPLTVTSAQKNPTAFYLCASSIRTGEDNLPQHFGDGTRLSIL.

The genes are TRBV30 and TRBJ1-1, with TRBD1 identical over 7 bases. This CDR3 comprises 12 residues. Germline V lookup: CDR1 GTSNPN, CDR2 SVGIG (reference sequence). With 6 bases clipped from V and 3 bases from J, the junction kept 4 bases outside the gene matches. The CDR3 bases are TGTGCCTGCCCGGGACAGCACACTGAAGCTTTCTTT. Translation: CACPGQHTEAFF.

CDR3 sequence (DNA): TGCAGTGCTAGTGACCGGGACAGGAATGAAAAACTGTTTTTT. The encoded protein is CSASDRDRNEKLFF. The rearrangement joins TRBV20-1 to TRBJ1-4, with TRBD1 identical over 8 bases. The CDR3 consists of 14 residues. The J segment lost 5 bases and the V segment lost 3 bases, leaving 5 bases of the junction unmatched. From germline, CDR1 is DFQATT and CDR2 SNEGSKA (reference sequence).

The J gene is TRBJ2-5, the V gene TRBV5-1; D is uncertain. In germline, CDR1 is SGHRS, CDR2 YFSETQ. V was pared by 4 bases and J by 4 bases, with 11 bases between. This CDR3 contains 13 residues. For the CDR3, the DNA is TGCGCCAGCAGCGGAAACAGTAGAGAGACCCAGTACTTC. Its protein product is CASSGNSRETQYF.

The V gene is TRBV12-5, the J gene TRBJ2-3; D ambiguous. V lost 7 bases and J 7 bases, leaving 9 bases between the germline ends. The CDR3 runs to 11 residues. In germline, CDR1 is LGHNT, CDR2 FRNRAP. The DNA of the CDR3 is TGTGCTAGTGCCGAGAGGAATACGCAGTATTTT. It yields the protein CASAERNTQYF. The full variable domain, its missing parts supplied by reference TRBV12-5 and TRBJ2-3, is DARVTQTPRHKVTEMGQEVTMRCQPILGHNTVFWYRQTMMQGLELLAYFRNRAPLDDSGMPKDRFSAEMPDATLATLKIQPSEPRDSAVYFCASAERNTQYFGPGTRLTVL.

The CDR3 DNA reads TGCAGTGCTAGTGGGACAGGTCAGACTGTCGAGCAGTACGTC. Protein product: CSASGTGQTVEQYV. V is TRBV20-1 and J is TRBJ2-7, with 8 nucleotides matching TRBD1. Germline trimming cut 3 bases from V and 6 bases from J; bases unmatched to any gene: 10. The V gene's germline CDR1 is DFQATT and CDR2 SNEGSKA (reference sequence). The CDR3 consists of 14 residues.